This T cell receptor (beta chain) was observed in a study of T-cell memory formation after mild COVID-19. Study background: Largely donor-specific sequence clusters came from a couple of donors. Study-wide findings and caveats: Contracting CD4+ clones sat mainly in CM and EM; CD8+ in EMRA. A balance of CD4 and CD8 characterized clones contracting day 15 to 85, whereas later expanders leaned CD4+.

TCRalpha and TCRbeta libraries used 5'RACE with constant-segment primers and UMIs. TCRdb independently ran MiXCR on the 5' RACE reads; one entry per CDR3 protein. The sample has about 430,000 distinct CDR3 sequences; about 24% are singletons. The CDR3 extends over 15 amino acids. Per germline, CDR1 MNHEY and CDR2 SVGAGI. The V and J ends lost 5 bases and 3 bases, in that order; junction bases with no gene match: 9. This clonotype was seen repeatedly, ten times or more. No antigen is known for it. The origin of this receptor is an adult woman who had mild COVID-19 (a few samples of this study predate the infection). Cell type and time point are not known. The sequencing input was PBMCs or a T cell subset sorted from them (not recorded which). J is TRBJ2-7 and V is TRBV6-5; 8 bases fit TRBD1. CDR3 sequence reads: CASSPSLDRGYEQYF. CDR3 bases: TGTGCCAGCAGTCCCTCCCTCGACAGGGGCTACGAGCAGTACTTC.